The present entry profiles one T cell receptor beta chain with its context. Its target is not known. This sample stems from a study of cytomegalovirus exposure and HLA in healthy donors. Study-level points and caveats: Reported performance of the classifier showed diagnosis of cytomegalovirus status with high specificity and sensitivity. A missense variant in DCLRE1C was later tied to TCR beta V- and J-gene trimming.

The CDR3 is 11 amino acids. V dropped 6 bases and J dropped 4 bases, with 6 bases sitting between them. Germline V gene lookup returns CDR1 MNHEY and CDR2 SVGAGI. PCR involved 60 Vbeta and 13 Jbeta primers. Some clones are missing from TCRdb's copy, which holds only in-frame ones; the method was immunoSEQ multiplex PCR. The data contain tens of thousands of clones, roughly 80% of them seen just once; the ten biggest clones take up roughly 1.1%. The sequencing input was PBMCs. This chain links TRBV6-5 with TRBJ2-5; perhaps TRBD1 as D (6 bases). The sequence derives from a girl aged 2-15 years in good health and CMV-seropositive. Here the CDR3 reads CASRQGETQYF. The DNA of the CDR3 is TGTGCCAGCAGACAGGGAGAGACCCAGTACTTC.